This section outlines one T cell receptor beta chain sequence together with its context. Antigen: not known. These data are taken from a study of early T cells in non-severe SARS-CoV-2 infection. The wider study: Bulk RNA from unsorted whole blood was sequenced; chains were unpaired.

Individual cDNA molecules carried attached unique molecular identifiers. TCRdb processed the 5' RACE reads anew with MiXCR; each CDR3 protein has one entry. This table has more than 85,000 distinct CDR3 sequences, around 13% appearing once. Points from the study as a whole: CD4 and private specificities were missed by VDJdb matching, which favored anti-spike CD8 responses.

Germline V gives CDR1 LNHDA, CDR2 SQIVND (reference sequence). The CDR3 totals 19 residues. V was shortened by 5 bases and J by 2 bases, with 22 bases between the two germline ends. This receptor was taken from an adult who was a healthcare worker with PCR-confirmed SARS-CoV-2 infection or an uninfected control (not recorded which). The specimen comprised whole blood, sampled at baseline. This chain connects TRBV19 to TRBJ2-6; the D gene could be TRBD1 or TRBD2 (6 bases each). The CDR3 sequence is CASSPWGARKFTGANVLTF. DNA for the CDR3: TGTGCCAGTAGTCCCTGGGGGGCTAGAAAGTTCACTGGGGCCAACGTCCTGACTTTC. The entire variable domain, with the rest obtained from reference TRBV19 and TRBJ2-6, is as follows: DGGITQSPKYLFRKEGQNVTLSCEQNLNHDAMYWYRQDPGQGLRLIYYSQIVNDFQKGDIAEGYSVSREKKESFPLTVTSAQKNPTAFYLCASSPWGARKFTGANVLTFGAGSRLTVL.